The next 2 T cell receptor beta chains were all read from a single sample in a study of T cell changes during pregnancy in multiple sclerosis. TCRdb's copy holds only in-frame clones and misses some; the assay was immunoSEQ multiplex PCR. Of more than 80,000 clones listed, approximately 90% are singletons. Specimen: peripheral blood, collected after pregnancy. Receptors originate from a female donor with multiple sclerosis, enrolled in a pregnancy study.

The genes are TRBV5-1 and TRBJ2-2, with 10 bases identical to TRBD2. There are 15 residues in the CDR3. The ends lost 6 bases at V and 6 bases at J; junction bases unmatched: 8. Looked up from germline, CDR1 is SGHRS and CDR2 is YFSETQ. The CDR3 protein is CASKAASGSSGELFF. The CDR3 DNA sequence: TGCGCCAGCAAGGCGGCTAGCGGGAGTTCCGGGGAGCTGTTTTTT.

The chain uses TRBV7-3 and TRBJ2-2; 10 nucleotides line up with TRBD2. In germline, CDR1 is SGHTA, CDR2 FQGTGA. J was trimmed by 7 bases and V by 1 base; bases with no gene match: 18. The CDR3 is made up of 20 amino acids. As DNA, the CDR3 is TGTGCCAGCAGCTTAATACAGATGGCGCTAGCGGGAGATTTTATCGGGGAGCTGTTTTTT. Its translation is CASSLIQMALAGDFIGELFF.